The 14 T cell receptor beta chains below come from one sample, sequenced in a study of T cell repertoires in cytomegalovirus infection. TCRdb reanalysed the reads using MiXCR and keeps one entry per CDR3 protein. Here the sample spans some 300,000 distinct CDR3 sequences, around 10% being singletons. Material: PBMCs. These TCRs come from a human donor in good health (CMV status not recorded). Some clones in this sample may be carry-over from other donors' samples.

In its sample, this clonotype was seen many times. CDR3 loop: CASSNRVWAGELFF. CDR3 coding DNA: TGTGCCAGCAGCAACAGGGTCTGGGCCGGGGAGCTGTTTTTT. V usage is TRBV6-2 or TRBV6-3 and J usage is TRBJ2-2; D possibly corresponds to TRBD1 (6 bases). The V and J ends lost 6 bases and 6 bases respectively, with 14 bases between them. There are 14 residues in the CDR3. Germline V CDR1 and CDR2: MNHEY, SVGEGT.

This clonotype was seen ten or more times. The J gene is TRBJ2-5, the V gene TRBV28, with 8 nucleotides matching TRBD1. After removal of 1 base from V and 2 bases from J, the junction contained 9 bases not matched to a gene. CDR1 is MDHEN, CDR2 SYDVKM, per germline. This CDR3 region has 17 residues. The CDR3 sequence is CASSLSGTGTGQETQYF. The CDR3 DNA follows: TGTGCCAGCAGTTTATCCGGAACCGGGACAGGACAAGAGACCCAGTACTTC.

This clonotype was seen at least ten times. The V call is TRBV7-2, the J call TRBJ1-2; D gene uncertain. Per germline, CDR1 SGHTA and CDR2 FQGNSA. The V gene lost 0 bases and the J gene lost 3 bases, with 5 bases spanning the gap. CDR3 length equals 13 residues. CDR3 in DNA: TGTGCCAGCAGCTTAGCGAGGGACTATGGCTACACCTTC. It specifies CASSLARDYGYTF.

This clonotype was counted ten times or more. The chain joins TRBV28 to TRBJ1-5; D remains ambiguous. The CDR3 totals 15 residues. CDR1 MDHEN and CDR2 SYDVKM come from the germline V gene. Trimming cost V 6 bases and J 0 bases, with 12 bases left between them. This chain's CDR3 is CASSSGGFSNQPQHF. The CDR3, as DNA: TGTGCCAGCAGCTCTGGCGGCTTTAGCAATCAGCCCCAGCATTTT.

This clonotype was counted a few times. V usage is TRBV27 and J usage is TRBJ1-6; D ambiguous. The CDR3 length is 13 residues. V was cut by 5 bases and J by 14 bases, with 16 bases left in between. CDR1 and CDR2 from the germline V gene are MNHEY and SMNVEV (reference sequence). This chain's CDR3 is CASSPRNPIALHF. The CDR3 DNA reads TGTGCCAGCAGTCCTCGGAATCCTATCGCCCTCCACTTT.

Many counts were recorded for this clonotype. This chain connects TRBV2 to TRBJ2-1; D is unclear. The germline CDR1 and CDR2 sequences are SNHLY and FYNNEI. The CDR3 sequence is 13 residues long. With 6 bases removed from V and 4 bases from J, the gap between germline ends came to 10 bases. In DNA, the CDR3 is TGTGCCAGCAGCCAAGTCGTATACAATGAGCAGTTCTTC. Encoded protein: CASSQVVYNEQFF.

This clonotype was seen many times. CDR3 nucleotides: TGTGCCAGCAGCTTAGAGTACAGAAACAATGAGCAGTTCTTC. Its protein is CASSLEYRNNEQFF. V gene TRBV11-3 combines with J gene TRBJ2-1, with D unclear. Germline values: CDR1 SGHNT, CDR2 YENEEA. There are 14 residues in the CDR3. V lost 0 bases and J lost 5, with 8 bases in between.

This clonotype was picked up many times. V and J are TRBV7-2 and TRBJ1-6; D is perhaps TRBD1 (6 bases). This CDR3 comprises 14 residues. The germline V gene has CDR1 SGHTA and CDR2 FQGNSA. V gave up 3 bases and J gave up 7 bases, with 10 bases separating them. CDR3 protein: CASSFRQGNSPLHF. CDR3 DNA sequence: TGTGCCAGCAGCTTCCGGCAGGGGAATTCACCCCTCCACTTT.

This clonotype was picked up many times. The J gene is TRBJ2-2, the V gene TRBV7-2; maybe TRBD2 (7 bases). The V end was cut by 7 bases, the J end by 4 bases, with 22 bases between. This CDR3 comprises 17 residues. CDR1 is SGHTA, CDR2 FQGNSA, per germline. The CDR3 sequence is CASTLRVGGPGTGELFF. CDR3 bases: TGTGCCAGCACCCTCAGGGTGGGGGGGCCGGGCACCGGGGAGCTGTTTTTT.

This clonotype was found many times. The chain couples TRBV28 to TRBJ2-7, with 14 nucleotides matching TRBD2. Losses at the gene ends were 4 bases for V and 0 bases for J; bases not matched to a gene: 8. Germline V lookup: CDR1 MDHEN, CDR2 SYDVKM. This CDR3 contains 18 residues. The CDR3 bases are TGTGCCAGCAGTTCAACCGGGACTAGCGGGGGAAGCTCCTACGAGCAGTACGTC. Translated: CASSSTGTSGGSSYEQYV.

The chain is built from TRBV12-3 or TRBV12-4 and TRBJ1-5; D is ambiguous. The CDR3 contains 14 residues. Between the trimmed V and J ends, which lost 6 bases and 0 bases, there was a span of 9 bases. CDR3 loop: CASSIQDSNQPQHF. The DNA of the CDR3 is TGTGCCAGCAGCATCCAGGATAGCAATCAGCCCCAGCATTTT.

This clonotype has at least ten counts. The rearrangement links TRBV6-5 to TRBJ2-3; 8 nucleotides agree with TRBD1. V dropped 7 bases and J dropped 9; count of bases not matched to a gene: 12. CDR1 is MNHEY and CDR2 is SVGAGI in the germline V gene. The CDR3 sequence is 14 residues long. The CDR3 reads CASTQGAIAGTQYF. CDR3 nucleotides: TGTGCCAGCACTCAGGGGGCGATAGCAGGGACGCAGTATTTT.

In its sample, this clonotype was seen a few times. V is TRBV2 and J is TRBJ2-1; TRBD1 agrees at 12 bases. CDR3 size: 15 residues. Germline V gene sequence: CDR1 SNHLY, CDR2 FYNNEI. The ends lost 4 bases at V and 5 bases at J; junction bases unmatched: 3. DNA for the CDR3: TGTGCCAGCAGTGCGGGACAGGGGGCAGACAATGAGCAGTTCTTC. Its protein is CASSAGQGADNEQFF.

The chain has TRBV7-9 and TRBJ2-3, with D possibly being TRBD1 (6 bases). The germline V and J ends were trimmed by 5 bases and 3 bases, with 18 bases remaining between them. The length of the CDR3 is 16 residues. Germline V gene lookup returns CDR1 SEHNR and CDR2 FQNEAQ (reference sequence). The CDR3 nucleotides are TGTGCCAGCAGCCCCCCACAGGGCCCCGATACAGATACGCAGTATTTT. This codes for CASSPPQGPDTDTQYF.